The rows below give T cell receptor beta chains drawn from one sample of a study of technical replicates of blood from a handful of donors. The assay was immunoSEQ multiplex PCR, and TCRdb's table has in-frame clones only and misses some. The sample contains more than 60,000 clones, roughly 94% of which appear only once. The sequenced material came from T cells isolated from PBMCs. The origin of the receptors is a human donor in good health. The CDR3 runs from the conserved cysteine through the conserved F or W. Fields, in order: J gene, clone size, V gene, D gene, CDR3 DNA, CDR3 protein. The D gene is left open where the match is weak. Some rows mark clone size as missing; the rest say once, few, many or name a class of expanded clone.

TRBJ2-1,NA,TRBV4-1,NA,TGCGCCAGCGCAACCCCGACTAGACCGTATGAGCAGTTCTTC,CASATPTRPYEQFF
TRBJ1-1,NA,TRBV18,NA,TGTGCCAGCTCACTACACAGGGACGGTGAAGCTTTCTTT,CASSLHRDGEAFF
TRBJ2-3,NA,TRBV12-5,TRBD2,TGTGCTAGTGGTTTGGTACTCAACGGGAGGCCAGATACGCAGTATTTT,CASGLVLNGRPDTQYF
TRBJ1-1,NA,TRBV19,TRBD1,TGTGCCAGTAGTATTTATCTGGGGACAGGATCCATGAACACTGAAGCTTTCTTT,CASSIYLGTGSMNTEAFF
TRBJ2-7,NA,TRBV7-9,NA,TGTGCCAGCAGCTTAACCCCTCCCAGGGCTTTCTCCTACGAGCAGTACTTC,CASSLTPPRAFSYEQYF
TRBJ1-6,few,TRBV6-1,TRBD1,TGTGCCACCATCATCCAGGGGGCCAATAATTCACCCCTCCACTTT,CATIIQGANNSPLHF
TRBJ2-2,once,TRBV9,TRBD1,TGTGCCAGCAGCGGAAACAGGGGGCGGCCGAACACCGGGGAGCTGTTTTTT,CASSGNRGRPNTGELFF
TRBJ2-7,NA,TRBV5-8,NA,TGTGCCAGCAGCTATACTTTCTACGAGCAGTACTTC,CASSYTFYEQYF
TRBJ2-7,NA,TRBV5-1,TRBD2,TGCGCCAGCAGCCCCAGGACTAGCGGGGTCTACGAGCAGTACTTC,CASSPRTSGVYEQYF
TRBJ2-5,NA,TRBV2,TRBD2,TGTGCCAGCAGTGAACGGCGTGTCGGGGGGTTTCAAGAGACCCAGTACTTC,CASSERRVGGFQETQYF
TRBJ2-7,NA,TRBV27,TRBD1,TGTGCCACCAGGGTGACAGGGGGGCCCTACGAGCAGTACTTC,CATRVTGGPYEQYF
TRBJ1-2,NA,TRBV6-1,NA,TGTGCCAGCAGGGGGGGGACATCGTTAAGTTTAGGCTACACCTTC,CASRGGTSLSLGYTF
TRBJ2-6,NA,TRBV6-1,TRBD1,TGTGCCAGCAGTTCACAGGGGGCTGGGGCCAACGTCCTGACTTTC,CASSSQGAGANVLTF
TRBJ2-1,NA,TRBV4-1,NA,TGCGCCAGCAGCCACAGAGCCGGGGTCGATGAGCAGTTCTTC,CASSHRAGVDEQFF
TRBJ2-7,NA,TRBV19,TRBD2,TGTGCCAGTAGTTGGACTAGCGGGAAACACGAGCAGTACTTC,CASSWTSGKHEQYF
TRBJ2-3,NA,TRBV10-1,TRBD2,TGCGCCAGCAGTGAGTCACTAGCGGGAGGTCAAGATACGCAGTATTTT,CASSESLAGGQDTQYF
TRBJ2-7,NA,TRBV19,NA,TGTGCCAGTAGTATCATCCCCTCCTACGAGCAGTACTTC,CASSIIPSYEQYF
TRBJ1-2,NA,TRBV5-4,NA,TGTGCCAGCAGCACCGCGGGCGGTAGCTATGGCTACACCTTC,CASSTAGGSYGYTF
TRBJ2-7,NA,TRBV5-1,TRBD1,TGCGCCAGCAGCCCTACCGGGACAGGCTCCTACGAGCAGTACTTC,CASSPTGTGSYEQYF
TRBJ2-7,NA,TRBV5-1,TRBD2,TGCGCCAGCAGCCTAACATCGGGGACTAGTCGCGAGCAGTACTTC,CASSLTSGTSREQYF
TRBJ1-1,NA,TRBV7-9,NA,TGTGCCAGCAGCTACGGACAGAACACTGAAGCTTTCTTT,CASSYGQNTEAFF
TRBJ1-2,NA,TRBV28,TRBD1,TGTGCCAGCAGTCGGGACAGTCATGGCTACACCTTC,CASSRDSHGYTF
TRBJ1-2,NA,TRBV28,NA,TGTGCCAGCAGTTTATGGCAGACATATGGCTACACCTTC,CASSLWQTYGYTF
TRBJ2-3,NA,TRBV18,NA,TGTGCCAGCTCACCACAGTGGGCAGGGAGCACAGATACGCAGTATTTT,CASSPQWAGSTDTQYF
TRBJ1-3,NA,TRBV9,TRBD1,TGTGCCAGCAGCGTAGGAGAGACAGGGGGACACACCATATATTTT,CASSVGETGGHTIYF
TRBJ2-1,NA,TRBV5-4,NA,TGTGCCAGCAGCTCCCAACTAGCTAGCCTTCCTGAGTTCTTC,CASSSQLASLPEFF
TRBJ2-3,NA,TRBV18,NA,TGTGCCAGCTCATCAAGCCCGATTACTCTAGACAGCACAGATACGCAGTATTTT,CASSSSPITLDSTDTQYF
TRBJ2-1,NA,TRBV9,NA,TGTGCCAGCAGCGACCACGGTAGCTCGGCTTCTGAGCAGTTCTTC,CASSDHGSSASEQFF
TRBJ2-2,NA,TRBV27,NA,TGTGCCAGCAGTTTCCCTGACCGGGCCGGGGAGCTGTTTTTT,CASSFPDRAGELFF
TRBJ2-2,NA,TRBV5-1,NA,TGCGCCAGCAGCATAACTAGTTCGCTGTCGACCGGGGAGCTGTTTTTT,CASSITSSLSTGELFF
TRBJ1-2,NA,TRBV19,TRBD1,TGTGCCAGTAGTACTGTGGGGGACAGGAACTATGGCTACACCTTC,CASSTVGDRNYGYTF
TRBJ1-2,NA,TRBV2,NA,TGTGCCAGCAGTGGTGGCAGTACCTATGGCTACACCTTC,CASSGGSTYGYTF
TRBJ1-2,NA,TRBV6-6,NA,TGTGCCAGCAGTTACGCGGAAAACTATGGCTACACCTTC,CASSYAENYGYTF
TRBJ2-5,NA,TRBV4-1,TRBD2,TGCGCCAGCAGCCGCACTAGCGGGAGGGAAGAGACCCAGTACTTC,CASSRTSGREETQYF
TRBJ1-2,NA,TRBV7-8,NA,TGTGCCAGCAGCTTGGGCCGAGAGGGCTACACCTTC,CASSLGREGYTF
TRBJ2-7,NA,TRBV10-2,NA,TGCGCCAGCAGTGAAGGGAAAGCGGTCCACGAGCAGTACTTC,CASSEGKAVHEQYF
TRBJ1-2,NA,TRBV20-1,NA,TGCAGTGCCTTCCCCAGGGGAGTGTTC,CSAFPRGVF
TRBJ1-1,once,TRBV7-2,NA,TGTGCCAGCAGCTTCAATACAGGATCCTTAGGTGGAGCTTTCTTT,CASSFNTGSLGGAFF
TRBJ1-4,few,TRBV30,TRBD1,TGTGCCTGCACAAGACAGGGGATAGGGGAAAAACTGTTTTTT,CACTRQGIGEKLFF
TRBJ2-1,NA,TRBV9,TRBD1,TGTGCCAGCAGCGTAGGGGACAGGGGGCGCGCGGGGTTCTTC,CASSVGDRGRAGFF